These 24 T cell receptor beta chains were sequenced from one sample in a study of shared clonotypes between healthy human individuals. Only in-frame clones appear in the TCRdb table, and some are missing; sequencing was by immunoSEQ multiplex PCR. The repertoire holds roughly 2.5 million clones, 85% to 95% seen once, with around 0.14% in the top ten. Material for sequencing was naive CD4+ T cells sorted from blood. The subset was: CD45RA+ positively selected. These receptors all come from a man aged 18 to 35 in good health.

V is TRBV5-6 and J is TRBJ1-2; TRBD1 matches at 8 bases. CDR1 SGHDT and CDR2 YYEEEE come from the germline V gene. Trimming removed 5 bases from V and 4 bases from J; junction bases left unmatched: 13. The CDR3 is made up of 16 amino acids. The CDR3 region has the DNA TGTGCCAGCAGGGACGAGACAGGGGCAGAGAGCTATGGCTACACCTTC. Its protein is CASRDETGAESYGYTF.

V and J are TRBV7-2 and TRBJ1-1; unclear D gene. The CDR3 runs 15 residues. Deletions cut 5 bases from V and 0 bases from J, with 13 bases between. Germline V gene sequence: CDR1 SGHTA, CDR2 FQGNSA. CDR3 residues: CASSNSGPLNTEAFF. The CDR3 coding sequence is TGTGCCAGCAGCAATTCCGGGCCTCTGAACACTGAAGCTTTCTTT.

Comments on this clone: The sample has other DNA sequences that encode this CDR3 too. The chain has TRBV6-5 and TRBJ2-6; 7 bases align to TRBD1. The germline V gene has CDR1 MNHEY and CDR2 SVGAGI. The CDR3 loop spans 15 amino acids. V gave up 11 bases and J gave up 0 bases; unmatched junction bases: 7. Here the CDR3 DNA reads TGTGCCTCACGGACAGGAGGCTCTGGGGCCAACGTCCTGACTTTC. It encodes CASRTGGSGANVLTF.

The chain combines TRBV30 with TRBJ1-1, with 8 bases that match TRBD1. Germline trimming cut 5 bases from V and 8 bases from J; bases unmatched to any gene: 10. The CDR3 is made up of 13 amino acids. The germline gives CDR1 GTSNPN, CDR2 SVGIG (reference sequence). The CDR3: CAWFGAGGAEAFF. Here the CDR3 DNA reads TGTGCCTGGTTCGGGGCAGGGGGCGCCGAAGCTTTCTTT.

Here the CDR3 DNA reads TGTGCCAGCAGCTTAGGGATCCTGGACACCGGGGAGCTGTTTTTT. Its protein is CASSLGILDTGELFF. This sequence joins TRBV5-4 and TRBJ2-2; D uncertain. The germline CDR1 and CDR2 sequences are SGHNT and YYREEE (reference sequence). The CDR3 covers 15 residues. The ends were cut back, 2 bases at V and 3 bases at J, with 11 bases in the middle. Together with reference TRBV5-4 and TRBJ2-2, the CDR3 gives the full variable domain: ETGVTQSPTHLIKTRGQQVTLRCSSQSGHNTVSWYQQALGQGPQFIFQYYREEENGRGNFPPRFSGLQFPNYSSELNVNALELDDSALYLCASSLGILDTGELFFGEGSRLTVL.

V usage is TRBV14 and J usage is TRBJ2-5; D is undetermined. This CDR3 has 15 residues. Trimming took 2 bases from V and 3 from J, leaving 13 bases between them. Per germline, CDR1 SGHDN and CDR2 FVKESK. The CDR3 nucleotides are TGTGCCAGCAGCCAAATCGGTCTGATAAAAGAGACCCAGTACTTC. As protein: CASSQIGLIKETQYF.

CDR3 loop: CASSPPGRVYNEQFF. Written as DNA, the CDR3 is TGCGCCAGCAGCCCTCCGGGACGAGTTTACAATGAGCAGTTCTTC. This chain links TRBV5-1 with TRBJ2-1; either TRBD1 or TRBD2 may fit D (5 bases each). V was trimmed by 4 bases and J by 4 bases, leaving 15 bases between them. The germline V gene has CDR1 SGHRS and CDR2 YFSETQ. CDR3 length: 15 amino acids. The complete variable domain, with remaining parts taken from reference TRBV5-1 and TRBJ2-1, reads KAGVTQTPRYLIKTRGQQVTLSCSPISGHRSVSWYQQTPGQGLQFLFEYFSETQRNKGNFPGRFSGRQFSNSRSEMNVSTLELGDSALYLCASSPPGRVYNEQFFGPGTRLTVL.

The CDR3 DNA sequence: TGTGCCATCAGACCCAGGGAAGGTAGCAACGAGCAGTACTTC. Its protein product is CAIRPREGSNEQYF. The chain uses TRBV10-3 and TRBJ2-7; tentatively, D is TRBD1 (5 bases). The CDR3 consists of 14 residues. Germline loops: CDR1 ENHRY, CDR2 SYGVKD. V shed 6 bases and J shed 5 bases, with 17 bases lying between them.

The CDR3 is CASSPPEGARNQPQHF. The CDR3 bases are TGTGCCAGCTCACCACCCGAGGGGGCTCGCAATCAGCCCCAGCATTTT. This chain links TRBV18 with TRBJ1-5; 7 bases fit TRBD1. This CDR3 has 16 amino acids. V shed 0 bases, J shed 2 bases, and the junction held 4 bases outside the gene matches. Germline lookup yields CDR1 KGHSH and CDR2 LQKENI.

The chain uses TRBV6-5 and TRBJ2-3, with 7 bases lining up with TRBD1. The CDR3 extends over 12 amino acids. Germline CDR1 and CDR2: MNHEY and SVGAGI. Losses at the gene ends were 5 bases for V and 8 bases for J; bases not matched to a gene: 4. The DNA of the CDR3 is TGTGCCAGCAGTGAGGGGGCTGGTACGCAGTATTTT. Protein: CASSEGAGTQYF.

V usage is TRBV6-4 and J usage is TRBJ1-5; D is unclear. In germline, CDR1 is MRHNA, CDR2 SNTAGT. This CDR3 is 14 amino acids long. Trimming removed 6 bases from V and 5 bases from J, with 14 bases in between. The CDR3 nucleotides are TGTGCCAGCAGGCGGTCCCGTGGGGATCAGCCCCAGCATTTT. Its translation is CASRRSRGDQPQHF.

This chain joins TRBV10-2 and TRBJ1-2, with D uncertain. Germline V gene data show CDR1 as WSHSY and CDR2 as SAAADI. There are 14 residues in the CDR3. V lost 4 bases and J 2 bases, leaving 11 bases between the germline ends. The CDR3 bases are TGCGCCAGCAGTGCTAGGGTATACAACTATGGCTACACCTTC. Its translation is CASSARVYNYGYTF.

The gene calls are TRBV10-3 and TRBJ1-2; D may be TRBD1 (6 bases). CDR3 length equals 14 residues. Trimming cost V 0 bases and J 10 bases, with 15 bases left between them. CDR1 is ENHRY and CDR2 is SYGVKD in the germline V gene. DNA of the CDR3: TGTGCCATCAGTGAGTCGAAACAGGGCTCTGTCTACACCTTC. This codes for CAISESKQGSVYTF.

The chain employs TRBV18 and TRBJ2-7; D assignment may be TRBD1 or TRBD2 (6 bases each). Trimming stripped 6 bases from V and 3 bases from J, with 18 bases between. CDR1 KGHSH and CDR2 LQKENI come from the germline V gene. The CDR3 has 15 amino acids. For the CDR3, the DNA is TGTGCCAGCTCTCGGACCAAGGGGGGAAACTACGAGCAGTACTTC. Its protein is CASSRTKGGNYEQYF. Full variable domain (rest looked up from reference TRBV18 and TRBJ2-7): NAGVMQNPRHLVRRRGQEARLRCSPMKGHSHVYWYRQLPEEGLKFMVYLQKENIIDESGMPKERFSAEFPKEGPSILRIQQVVRGDSAAYFCASSRTKGGNYEQYFGPGTRLTVT.

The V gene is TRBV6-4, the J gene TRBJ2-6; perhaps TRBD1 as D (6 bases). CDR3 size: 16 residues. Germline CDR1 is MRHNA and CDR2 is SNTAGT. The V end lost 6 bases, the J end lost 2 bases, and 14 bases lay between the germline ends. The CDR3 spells CASSSQWGPGANVLTF. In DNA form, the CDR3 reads TGTGCCAGCAGCAGCCAGTGGGGGCCTGGGGCCAACGTCCTGACTTTC.

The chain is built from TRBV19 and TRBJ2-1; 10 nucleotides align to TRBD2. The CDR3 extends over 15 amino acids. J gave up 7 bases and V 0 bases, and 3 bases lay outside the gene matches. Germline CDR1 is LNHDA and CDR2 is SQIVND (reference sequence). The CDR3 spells CASSIDRGLANEQFF. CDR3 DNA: TGTGCCAGTAGTATAGACCGGGGACTAGCGAATGAGCAGTTCTTC.

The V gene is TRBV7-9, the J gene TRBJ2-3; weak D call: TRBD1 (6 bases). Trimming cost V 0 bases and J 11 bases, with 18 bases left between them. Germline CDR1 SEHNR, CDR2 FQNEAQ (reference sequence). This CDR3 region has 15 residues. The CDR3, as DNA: TGTGCCAGCAGCTTAGCGAGACCTCAGGGGAACAAGCAGTATTTT. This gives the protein CASSLARPQGNKQYF. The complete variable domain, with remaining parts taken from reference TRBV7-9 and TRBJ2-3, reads DTGVSQNPRHKITKRGQNVTFRCDPISEHNRLYWYRQTLGQGPEFLTYFQNEAQLEKSRLLSDRFSAERPKGSFSTLEIQRTEQGDSAMYLCASSLARPQGNKQYFGPGTRLTVL.

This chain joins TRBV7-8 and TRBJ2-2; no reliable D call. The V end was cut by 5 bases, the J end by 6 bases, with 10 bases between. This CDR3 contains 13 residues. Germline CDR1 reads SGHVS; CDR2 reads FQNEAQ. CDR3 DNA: TGTGCCAGCAGCCGCGTAGGGTCCGGGGAGCTGTTTTTT. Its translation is CASSRVGSGELFF.

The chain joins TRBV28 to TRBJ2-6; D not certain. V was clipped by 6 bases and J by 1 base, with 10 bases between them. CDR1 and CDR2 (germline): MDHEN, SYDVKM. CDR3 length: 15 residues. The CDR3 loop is CASSLSTSGANVLTF. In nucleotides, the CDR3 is TGTGCCAGCAGCCTCAGCACGTCTGGGGCCAACGTCCTGACTTTC.

DNA for the CDR3: TGTGCCAGTAGTATCGTAAAGGGGGATCAGCCCCAGCATTTT. Translated, it gives CASSIVKGDQPQHF. The rearrangement links TRBV19 to TRBJ1-5; tentatively, D is TRBD1 (6 bases). Trimming shortened V by 3 bases and J by 5 bases, and 11 bases separated the two germline ends. The CDR3 is made up of 14 amino acids. Per the germline V gene, CDR1 is LNHDA and CDR2 is SQIVND (reference sequence).

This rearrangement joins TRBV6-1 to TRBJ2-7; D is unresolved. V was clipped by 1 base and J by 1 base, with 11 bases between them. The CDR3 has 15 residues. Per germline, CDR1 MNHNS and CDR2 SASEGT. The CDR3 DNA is TGTGCCAGCAGTGAAGGGCTGGTGAGTTCCTACGAGCAGTACTTC. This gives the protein CASSEGLVSSYEQYF.

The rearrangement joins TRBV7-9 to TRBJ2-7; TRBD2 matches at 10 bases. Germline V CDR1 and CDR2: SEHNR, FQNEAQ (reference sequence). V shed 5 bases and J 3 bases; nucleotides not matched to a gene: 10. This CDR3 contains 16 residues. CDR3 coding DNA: TGTGCCAGCAGCCTCCTAGGAGCGGGGGGGATCTACGAGCAGTACTTC. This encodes CASSLLGAGGIYEQYF.

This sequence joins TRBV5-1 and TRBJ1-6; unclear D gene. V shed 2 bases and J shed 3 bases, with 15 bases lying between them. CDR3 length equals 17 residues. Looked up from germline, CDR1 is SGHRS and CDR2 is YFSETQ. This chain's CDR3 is CASSFDGLGFYNSPLHF. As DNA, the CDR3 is TGCGCCAGCAGCTTCGACGGACTCGGATTCTATAATTCACCCCTCCACTTT.

The CDR3 loop is CASSGGAAYEQYF. The CDR3 DNA follows: TGTGCCAGCAGTGGCGGGGCGGCCTACGAGCAGTACTTC. The chain has TRBV25-1 and TRBJ2-7; D might be TRBD2 (6 bases). Per germline, CDR1 MGHDK and CDR2 SYGVNS. V lost 4 bases to trimming and J lost 2 bases, with 9 bases between them. The CDR3 runs 13 residues.